The 22 T cell receptor beta chains listed next were all sequenced from one sample in a study of blood T cell repertoires in COVID-19. The protocol was immunoSEQ multiplex PCR, while the TCRdb copy is restricted to in-frame clones and leaves out a portion. Among about 200,000 clones listed, 80% to 90% were seen once. The specimen sequenced was PBMCs or T cells enriched from blood (not recorded which). These receptors were taken from a woman aged 35 to 49 with acute COVID-19.

CDR3 sequence reads: CSVTGNRYGYTF. The CDR3 nucleotides read TGCAGCGTGACAGGGAATAGGTATGGCTACACCTTC. This sequence joins TRBV29-1 and TRBJ1-2; 7 bases align to TRBD1. V lost 6 bases and J lost 5; bases outside the gene matches: 6. The CDR3 runs to 12 residues. Germline CDR1 is SQVTM and CDR2 is ANQGSEA. The variable domain in full, completed from reference TRBV29-1 and TRBJ1-2, reads SAVISQKPSRDICQRGTSLTIQCQVDSQVTMMFWYRQQPGQSLTLIATANQGSEATYESGFVIDKFPISRPNLTFSTLTVSNMSPEDSSIYLCSVTGNRYGYTFGSGTRLTVV.

The chain's CDR3 is CASNPGGRLADTQYF. CDR3 bases: TGTGCCAGCAATCCGGGGGGGCGCTTGGCAGATACGCAGTATTTT. This chain joins TRBV25-1 and TRBJ2-3; 8 bases map to TRBD2. Trimming took 7 bases from V and 4 from J; bases not matched to a gene: 10. Germline V gene lookup returns CDR1 MGHDK and CDR2 SYGVNS. CDR3 length equals 15 residues.

The chain couples TRBV3-1 (or the pseudogene TRBV3-2) to TRBJ2-5, with 10 bases fitting TRBD2. J was trimmed by 4 bases and V by 1 base; bases with no gene match: 6. Germline V gene lookup returns CDR1 LGHDT and CDR2 YNNKEL (reference sequence). CDR3 length: 16 residues. CDR3 sequence: CASSQARLAGGETQYF. As DNA, the CDR3 is TGTGCCAGCAGCCAAGCGAGGTTAGCGGGAGGAGAGACCCAGTACTTC.

The chain recombines TRBV10-2 with TRBJ2-3; D is perhaps TRBD2 (6 bases). Trimming took off 1 base at V and 2 bases at J, with 13 bases between the two ends. Germline assignment: CDR1 WSHSY and CDR2 SAAADI. The CDR3 is 16 residues long. CDR3 sequence (DNA): TGCGCCAGCAGTGAGTTTCCAGCGGGTTACACAGATACGCAGTATTTT. This codes for CASSEFPAGYTDTQYF.

The chain joins TRBV18 to TRBJ2-3; no clear D gene. V lost 5 bases and J 0 bases, leaving 12 bases between the germline ends. This CDR3 has 15 amino acids. CDR1 is KGHSH, CDR2 LQKENI, per germline. The CDR3 loop is CASSSYLESTDTQYF. As DNA, the CDR3 is TGTGCCAGCTCATCCTACCTAGAAAGCACAGATACGCAGTATTTT.

The gene calls are TRBV27 and TRBJ2-3; a possible D gene is TRBD2 (5 bases). This CDR3 contains 13 residues. Germline V gene lookup returns CDR1 MNHEY and CDR2 SMNVEV (reference sequence). The V end was cut by 8 bases, the J end by 8 bases, with 17 bases between. In DNA, the CDR3 is TGTGCCAGCGGCTTTGAGGGTGGACCTACGCAGTATTTT. It specifies CASGFEGGPTQYF.

This clone has a handful of counts. The J gene is TRBJ2-7, the V gene TRBV5-6; TRBD2 is a possible D gene (6 bases). Trimming took 0 bases from V and 7 from J, leaving 23 bases between them. The CDR3 spans 17 residues. Germline CDR1 reads SGHDT; CDR2 reads YYEEEE. The CDR3 sequence: CASSLVRSSDAPGEQYF. For the CDR3, the DNA is TGTGCCAGCAGCTTGGTTAGGTCTAGCGACGCCCCGGGGGAGCAGTACTTC.

The genes are TRBV28 and TRBJ1-5; 8 positions agree with TRBD1. Losses at the gene ends were 5 bases for V and 6 bases for J; bases not matched to a gene: 9. CDR3 length: 15 amino acids. Germline values: CDR1 MDHEN, CDR2 SYDVKM. CDR3 amino acids: CASSPGGFGSQPQHF. The CDR3 bases are TGTGCCAGCAGTCCAGGGGGCTTTGGGAGTCAGCCCCAGCATTTT.

This rearrangement joins TRBV3-1 (or the pseudogene TRBV3-2) to TRBJ2-1; 8 nucleotides line up with TRBD1. V lost 4 bases to trimming and J lost 12 bases; unmatched junction nucleotides: 8. Germline lookup yields CDR1 LGHDT and CDR2 YNNKEL (reference sequence). The CDR3 is 13 amino acids. The CDR3 DNA reads TGTGCCAGCAGCCCTCGTCCCGGGACAGGGCAGTTCTTC. The encoded protein is CASSPRPGTGQFF.

CDR3 in amino acids: CASSMRRQGAGEQFF. Here the CDR3 DNA reads TGTGCCAGTAGTATGCGCAGACAGGGGGCCGGTGAGCAGTTCTTC. This chain uses TRBV19 with TRBJ2-1; 10 bases match TRBD1. V shed 3 bases and J 9 bases; nucleotides not matched to a gene: 8. In germline, CDR1 is LNHDA, CDR2 SQIVND (reference sequence). This CDR3 has 15 amino acids.

This chain links TRBV18 with TRBJ2-3, with no clear D. Looked up from germline, CDR1 is KGHSH and CDR2 is LQKENI. With 4 bases removed from V and 2 bases from J, the gap between germline ends came to 7 bases. The length of the CDR3 is 13 residues. This CDR3 is CASSQSLTDTQYF. CDR3 coding DNA: TGTGCCAGCTCACAGAGCCTCACAGATACGCAGTATTTT.

CDR3 sequence (DNA): TGTGCCAGCAGCGACACGTCCTACGAGCAGTACTTC. Its translation is CASSDTSYEQYF. The chain couples TRBV28 to TRBJ2-7; D gene uncertain. Germline V CDR1 and CDR2: MDHEN, SYDVKM. The CDR3 is 12 residues long. The V end was cut by 6 bases, the J end by 1 base, with 7 bases between.

This chain uses TRBV18 with TRBJ2-5; D may be TRBD2 (5 bases). Trimming left V 3 bases short and J 5 bases short, with 10 bases between. The germline V gene has CDR1 KGHSH and CDR2 LQKENI. This CDR3 has 13 amino acids. CDR3 sequence: CASSPARGETQYF. For the CDR3, the DNA is TGTGCCAGCTCACCTGCCAGAGGGGAGACCCAGTACTTC.

This clone was picked up a small number of times. This chain connects TRBV5-6 to TRBJ1-1; 7 positions match TRBD1. V shed 4 bases, J shed 0 bases, and the junction held 6 bases outside the gene matches. From germline, CDR1 is SGHDT and CDR2 YYEEEE. The CDR3 is 15 amino acids. DNA of the CDR3: TGTGCCAGCAGCCCCCTGACAGGGATGAACACTGAAGCTTTCTTT. It is translated as CASSPLTGMNTEAFF.

The rearrangement joins TRBV14 to TRBJ1-2; D perhaps matches TRBD1 (6 bases). The CDR3 runs to 15 residues. The V end was cut by 2 bases, the J end by 2 bases, with 12 bases between. CDR1 SGHDN and CDR2 FVKESK come from the germline V gene. The CDR3 DNA follows: TGTGCCAGCAGCCAATCCGGGACACCCAACTATGGCTACACCTTC. Translating it yields CASSQSGTPNYGYTF.

For the CDR3, the DNA is TGTGCCAGCAGTTTACAGCCGGGTTCAACTTACGAGCAGTACTTC. This encodes CASSLQPGSTYEQYF. The V gene is TRBV28, the J gene TRBJ2-7; D is ambiguous. Germline values: CDR1 MDHEN, CDR2 SYDVKM. CDR3 size: 15 residues. V lost 2 bases and J lost 4, with 15 bases in between.

V and J are TRBV19 and TRBJ1-2; 8 positions agree with TRBD1. Germline CDR1 is LNHDA and CDR2 is SQIVND (reference sequence). This CDR3 has 16 residues. V lost 8 bases and J lost 4; bases outside the gene matches: 15. CDR3 loop: CASSKFTQGAGYGYTF. The CDR3 nucleotides read TGTGCCAGTTCGAAGTTTACCCAGGGGGCGGGCTATGGCTACACCTTC.

This chain joins TRBV4-3 and TRBJ2-3; D might be TRBD2 (5 bases). The CDR3 loop spans 13 amino acids. V was clipped by 0 bases and J by 7 bases, with 8 bases between them. CDR1 and CDR2 from the germline V gene are LGHNA and YSLEER. This CDR3 reads CASSQESGNTQYF. Written as DNA, the CDR3 is TGCGCCAGCAGCCAAGAATCCGGGAATACGCAGTATTTT.

The chain is built from TRBV19 and TRBJ2-7; 9 bases match TRBD2. This CDR3 region has 16 residues. Trimming took 3 bases from V and 5 from J; bases not matched to a gene: 11. The germline V gene has CDR1 LNHDA and CDR2 SQIVND (reference sequence). For the CDR3, the DNA is TGTGCCAGTAGTATCGGTCTTAGCGGGAGTTCCCACGAGCAGTACTTC. It encodes CASSIGLSGSSHEQYF. The complete variable domain, with remaining parts taken from reference TRBV19 and TRBJ2-7, reads DGGITQSPKYLFRKEGQNVTLSCEQNLNHDAMYWYRQDPGQGLRLIYYSQIVNDFQKGDIAEGYSVSREKKESFPLTVTSAQKNPTAFYLCASSIGLSGSSHEQYFGPGTRLTVT.

The V gene is TRBV2, the J gene TRBJ1-6, with D possibly being TRBD1 (6 bases). Germline V lookup: CDR1 SNHLY, CDR2 FYNNEI. Deletions cut 7 bases from V and 13 bases from J, with 23 bases between. The CDR3 spans 15 residues. The CDR3 nucleotides read TGTGCCAGCATCCTGGGGGCGACTGCTAAGGGGCCCCTCCACTTT. Protein: CASILGATAKGPLHF.

This chain connects TRBV7-2 to TRBJ2-2, with 8 bases identical to TRBD2. Germline lookup yields CDR1 SGHTA and CDR2 FQGNSA. Germline trimming cut 5 bases from V and 5 bases from J; bases unmatched to any gene: 16. This CDR3 contains 18 residues. This chain's CDR3 is CASSAGPLIAGTTGELFF. Here the CDR3 DNA reads TGTGCCAGCAGCGCAGGTCCCTTAATAGCGGGAACTACCGGGGAGCTGTTTTTT.

CDR3: CASSPGTEVTDTQYF. CDR3 nucleotides: TGTGCCAGCAGCCCCGGGACAGAAGTCACAGATACGCAGTATTTT. The chain couples TRBV13 to TRBJ2-3; 7 bases align to TRBD1. After removal of 5 bases from V and 2 bases from J, the junction contained 7 bases not matched to a gene. This CDR3 is built from 15 residues. Germline assignment: CDR1 PRHDT and CDR2 FYEKMQ (reference sequence).